This TCR beta chain was retrieved from a study of Graves' ophthalmopathy and Graves' hyperthyroidism (dated by TCRdb to 2017 to 2018). For the study in its entirety: Hyperthyroidism was defined as stable when no progression to ophthalmopathy occurred within 18 months of follow-up. The study used TCR beta repertoire signatures to distinguish Graves' ophthalmopathy from Graves' hyperthyroidism and to predict progression to ophthalmopathy. In total, over 130 blood samples were TCR-sequenced: approximately 42 ophthalmopathy, roughly 80 hyperthyroidism and about 17 hyperthyroidism-to-ophthalmopathy patients. A discovery set of 100 patients (around 44 ophthalmopathy, 60 or so stable hyperthyroidism) was enrolled to explore V-J signatures distinguishing ophthalmopathy from hyperthyroidism. An independent validation cohort was composed of 18 to 20 hyperthyroidism patients and around 15 patients who later progressed from hyperthyroidism to ophthalmopathy. In roughly 6 hyperthyroidism patients, T-cell repertoires of thyroid tissue and blood were compared. After sampling, hyperthyroidism patients received methimazole starting at 30 mg daily, and ophthalmopathy patients received high-dose intravenous methylprednisolone. The investigation overall reported the following: No statistical method was used to predetermine the sample size, and group allocation was not hidden from the investigators. In validation, the model predicted ophthalmopathy progression with more than 70% sensitivity and about 77% specificity; more than ten predicted patients were CT-confirmed with GO in a median of around 6 months. In cross-validation, the 13-signature model distinguished ophthalmopathy from stable hyperthyroidism with about 87% sensitivity and around 82% specificity, and in the test set the corresponding values were around 80% and 75%. Most of the expanded thyroid clonotypes with a frequency above 0.001 were also detected in blood, and it was suggested that the thyroid immune response may be reflected by blood repertoires.

The CDR3 starts with the cysteine, ends with the phenylalanine, and has 13 residues. Left in the record is the CDR3 DNA by itself, 39 bases read in frame from the first base. V sheds 7 bases and J sheds 3 bases, leaving 12 bases between their ends. For repertoire sequencing, the TCR beta CDR3 regions were amplified from RNA transcripts. A first-round RT-PCR used HTBI primers with the Qiagen OneStep RT-PCR kit, followed by a second-round multiplex PCR, size selection and purification. Sequencing of the libraries was carried out on an Illumina HiSeq2000 in paired-end mode with 100 bp reads. As for the authors' bioinformatics: SOAPnuke was used to process the reads, removing any read that contained adapters or uncalled bases, had a mean Phred below 15, or lacked an exact match to the constant primer or identifier. COPE v1.2.5 was used to merge the high-quality paired reads. Clonotypes were defined as unique nucleotide sequences and were aligned to IMGT TRB V, D and J references using MiTCR v1.1. The analysis was limited to V-J combinations with a frequency above 0.0001, which together covered more than 99% of repertoires. For each V-J combination, a TCR clonal expansion and chaos score was defined as F50 clonal expansion divided by the chaos observed in the TCRdist matrix. Welch's t-statistics and random forest were used to reduce the features to 10 to 15 V-J combinations, which were then used as input to a naive Bayes classifier. Thyroid-blood repertoire similarity was quantified with the Morisita-Horn index. TCRdb reanalyzed the raw reads on its own, using fastp at Q25 for trimming and MiXCR for clone calling, and kept in-frame beta chains. Every CDR3 protein is listed once, alongside the most common genes and DNA of its rows. None of the V and J calls come from the authors' own analysis; TCRdb made them. This sample is represented by a few hundred thousand distinct CDR3 sequences; 35% to 45% of them were singletons. The top ten clones comprise about 4.2% of the sample.

Patients with hyperthyroidism were aged 18 to 65 years, had been newly diagnosed, and had a disease duration of less than 2 months. Patients with other autoimmune diseases, uncontrolled infections, pregnancy or lactation were excluded. Clinical symptoms, serum thyroxine, TRAb, thyroid ultrasound and orbital computed tomography were used for diagnosis. Total RNA was extracted with Trizol reagent and quality-checked on an Agilent 2100 Bioanalyzer. This clonotype showed up many times. This receptor's antigen is unknown. No much larger clone is present one base from it, and per-base qualities are unavailable.

The receptor comes from an adult man with Graves' hyperthyroidism. The sequencing input was peripheral blood or thyroid tissue (not recorded which). The chain employs TRBV12-3 or TRBV12-4 and TRBJ1-2; TRBD1 is possibly the D segment (6 matching bases). The CDR3 has the sequence CASTKTGHYGYTF. The nucleotides are TGTGCCAGCACCAAGACAGGTCACTATGGCTACACCTTC.